This T cell receptor beta chain originates from a study of blood T cell repertoires in COVID-19 (dated by TCRdb to about 2020). At the level of the whole study: Samples covering the acute and convalescent phases of COVID-19 were provided by collaborators in the United States, Italy and Spain. The prospective study material was composed of cDNA or gDNA derived from T cells, B-cell-depleted T cells, or PBMCs. Deeply sampled blood TCRbeta repertoires from subjects exposed to, actively infected with, or recovered from COVID-19 were included in the dataset. The repertoires were released in a freely available public database meant as a resource for research on the immune response to SARS-CoV-2. Samples came from the ongoing ImmuneRACE study (first 160 participants) plus 1,254 subjects from 6 global collaborators. The sample metadata nearly always contained a de-identified subject ID, COVID-19 status, age in years and sex. HLA class I and class II types, where available, came from metadata supplied by the sample provider rather than from assay-based typing. Study-wide conclusions, independent of this receptor: The quantity of clinical and demographic metadata differed by source and by participant and was supplied without curation.

In the prospective study, participants were 18 to 89 years old, resided in 24 geographic areas of the United States, and were enrolled through a virtual design. To assign participants to cohorts, the prospective study relied on clinical history that participants themselves reported in a screening survey and a study questionnaire. ImmuneRACE Cohort 3 recovered participants were defined by two consecutive negative NP/OP PCR tests, healthcare professional clearance, or symptom resolution. Mobile phlebotomists in the prospective study collected whole blood, serum and a nasopharyngeal or oropharyngeal swab from every participant. Additional blood draws and questionnaires over an approximately two-month period could optionally be provided by prospective study participants. Before DNA extraction, prospective study blood samples were shipped either frozen or at room temperature. The germline V gene supplies CDR1 MGHRA and CDR2 YSYEKL. V has 0 bases trimmed and J has 4 bases trimmed; junction bases matching no gene number 7. The CDR3 sequence holds 16 residues, the cysteine and phenylalanine included. Only the CDR3 DNA is retained, 48 bases long and in frame from the first base.

The immunoSEQ Assay, a bias-controlled multiplex PCR, was used to amplify TCRbeta CDR3 regions from genomic DNA. In the original analysis: Within the assay, amplification of reference gene primers was used to estimate how many nucleated cells each sample contained. To quantify the absolute abundance of each unique TCRbeta CDR3 rearrangement, sequence reads were collapsed and filtered. Productive Simpson clonality was computed per sample as the square root of Simpson's diversity index over productive rearrangements. This immuneACCESS table, as held by TCRdb, lists in-frame sequences with V and J called but not all clones. Of the missing ones, under half trace to an unresolved V gene in checked studies; the others have no known cause. V and J calls and clone size are those listed in that table; D and trimming were worked out from the DNA. Within this sample are about 400,000 clones, with just under 90% of them counted one time only. Jointly, the top ten make up roughly 9.4% of the sample.

Turning to this clone: Its specific antigen is unknown. No qualities accompany the bases; no much larger clone lies one base away.

The rearrangement joined TRBV4-1 to TRBJ1-2; 8 bases in between match TRBD1. The clonotype originates from a woman between 45 and 65 years old who had recovered from COVID-19. Sequencing used PBMCs or T cells enriched from blood (not recorded which). The sequenced DNA: TGCGCCAGCAGCCAAGAATCGCAGGGGGCCAGCTATGGCTACACCTTC. This gives the protein CASSQESQGASYGYTF.